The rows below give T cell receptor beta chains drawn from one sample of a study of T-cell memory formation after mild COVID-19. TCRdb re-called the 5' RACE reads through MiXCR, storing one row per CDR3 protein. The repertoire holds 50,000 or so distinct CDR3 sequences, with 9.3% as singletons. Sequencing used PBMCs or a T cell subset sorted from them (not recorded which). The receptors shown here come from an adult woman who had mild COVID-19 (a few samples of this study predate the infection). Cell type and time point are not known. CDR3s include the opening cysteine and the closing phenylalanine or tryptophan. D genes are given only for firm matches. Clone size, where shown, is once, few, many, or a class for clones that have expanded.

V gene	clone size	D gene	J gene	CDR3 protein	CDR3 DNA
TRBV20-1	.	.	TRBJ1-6	CSARVGSSSSPLHF	TGCAGTGCTAGAGTCGGCAGTTCTTCTTCACCCCTCCACTTT
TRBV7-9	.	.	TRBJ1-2	CATNYRHPEAYGYTF	TGTGCCACCAACTACCGGCATCCCGAAGCCTATGGCTACACCTTC
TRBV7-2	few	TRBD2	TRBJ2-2	CASSWTSGRATGELFF	TGTGCCAGCAGCTGGACTAGCGGGAGGGCCACCGGGGAGCTGTTTTTT
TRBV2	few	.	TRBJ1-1	CASSETRGIGTEAFF	TGTGCCAGCAGTGAAACTAGGGGGATAGGGACTGAAGCTTTCTTT
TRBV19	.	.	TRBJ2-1	CASSAGTSHEQFF	TGTGCCAGTAGTGCCGGGACGAGCCATGAGCAGTTCTTC
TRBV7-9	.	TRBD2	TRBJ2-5	CASSYAGLAGGQETQYF	TGTGCCAGCAGCTATGCCGGACTAGCGGGGGGGCAAGAGACCCAGTACTTC
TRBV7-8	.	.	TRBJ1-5	CASSLGGVNQPQHF	TGTGCCAGCAGCTTAGGAGGGGTCAATCAGCCCCAGCATTTT
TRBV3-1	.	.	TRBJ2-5	CASSHGNSRARGGHHGTQYF	TGTGCCAGCAGTCATGGGAATAGCAGGGCGAGAGGAGGTCACCACGGGACCCAGTACTTC
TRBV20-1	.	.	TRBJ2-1	CSAHHDREGSEQFF	TGCAGTGCCCATCATGACAGGGAGGGTAGTGAGCAGTTCTTC
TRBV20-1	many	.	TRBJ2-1	CSARGYNEQFF	TGCAGTGCGCGAGGCTACAATGAGCAGTTCTTC
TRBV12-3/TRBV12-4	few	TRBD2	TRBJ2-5	CASSWTSGRETQYF	TGTGCCAGCAGTTGGACTAGCGGGAGAGAGACCCAGTACTTC
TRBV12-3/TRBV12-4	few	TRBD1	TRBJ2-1	CASSLGRDRPNEQFF	TGTGCCAGCAGTTTAGGCCGGGACAGGCCCAATGAGCAGTTCTTC
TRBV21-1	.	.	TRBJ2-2	CASRDRGETGELFF	TGTGCCAGCAGGGACAGGGGCGAAACCGGGGAGCTGTTTTTT
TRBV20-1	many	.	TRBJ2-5	CSAPYPAAETQYF	TGCAGTGCGCCTTACCCAGCGGCAGAGACCCAGTACTTC
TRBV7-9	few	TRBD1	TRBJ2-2	CASSSHRGRNTGELFF	TGTGCCAGCAGCTCTCACAGGGGGCGAAACACCGGGGAGCTGTTTTTT
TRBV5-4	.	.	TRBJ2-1	CASSLEARPNEQFF	TGTGCCAGCAGCTTGGAAGCCAGGCCTAATGAGCAGTTCTTC
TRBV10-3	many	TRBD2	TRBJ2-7	CAISESPLAGGPHEQYF	TGTGCCATCAGTGAGTCTCCACTAGCGGGAGGACCCCACGAGCAGTACTTC
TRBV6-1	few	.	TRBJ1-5	CASSEAHLGQGSPHF	TGTGCCAGCAGTGAAGCGCACTTAGGGCAGGGGAGCCCCCATTTT
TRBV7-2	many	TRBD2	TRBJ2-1	CASSLVPLAGGPNEQFF	TGTGCCAGCAGCTTAGTCCCACTAGCGGGAGGGCCGAATGAGCAGTTCTTC
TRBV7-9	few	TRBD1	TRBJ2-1	CASSLMFGTGDNEQFF	TGTGCCAGCAGCTTAATGTTCGGGACAGGGGACAATGAGCAGTTCTTC
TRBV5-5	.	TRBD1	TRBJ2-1	CASRYSGQGNFNEQFF	TGTGCCAGCAGGTACTCGGGACAGGGAAATTTCAATGAGCAGTTCTTC
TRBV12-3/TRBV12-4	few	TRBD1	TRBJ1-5	CASSLDRLSNQPQHF	TGTGCCAGCAGCTTGGACAGGCTTAGCAATCAGCCCCAGCATTTT
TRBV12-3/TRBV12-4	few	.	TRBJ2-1	CASTFVPAEDNEQFF	TGTGCCAGCACCTTCGTTCCAGCGGAGGACAATGAGCAGTTCTTC
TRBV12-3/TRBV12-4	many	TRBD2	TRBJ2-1	CASSLGGSVQNEQFF	TGTGCCAGCAGTTTGGGCGGGAGTGTACAGAATGAGCAGTTCTTC
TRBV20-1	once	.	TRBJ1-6	CSARPEGSYNSPLHF	TGCAGTGCTCGCCCTGAGGGAAGCTATAATTCACCCCTCCACTTT
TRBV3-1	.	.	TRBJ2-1	CASSQVGRVVGQSF	TGTGCCAGCAGCCAAGTCGGCAGGGTGGTTGGTCAATCCTTC
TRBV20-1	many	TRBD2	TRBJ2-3	CSARASGRAGGTDTQYF	TGCAGTGCTAGAGCTAGCGGGAGGGCCGGGGGCACAGATACGCAGTATTTT
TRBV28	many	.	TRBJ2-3	CASNSPTRLTDTQYF	TGTGCCAGCAATTCTCCGACGAGACTCACAGATACGCAGTATTTT
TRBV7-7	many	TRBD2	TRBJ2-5	CASSLRSGRETQYF	TGTGCTAGCAGCTTACGTAGCGGGCGGGAGACCCAGTACTTC
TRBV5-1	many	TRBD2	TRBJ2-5	CASSPQGLAGDKAQYF	TGCGCCAGCAGCCCTCAGGGACTAGCGGGAGATAAGGCCCAGTACTTC
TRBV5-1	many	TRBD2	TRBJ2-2	CASSLAPSGRATNTGELFF	TGCGCCAGCAGCTTAGCCCCTAGCGGGAGGGCCACGAACACCGGGGAGCTGTTTTTT
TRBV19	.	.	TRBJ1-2	CAWGNYTF	TGTGCGTGGGGGAACTACACCTTC
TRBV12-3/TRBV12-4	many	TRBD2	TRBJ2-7	CASSPTSGGSSEQYF	TGTGCCAGCAGTCCCACTAGCGGTGGGTCTTCGGAGCAGTACTTC
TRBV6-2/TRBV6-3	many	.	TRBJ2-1	CASSYLDGGRSEQFF	TGTGCCAGCAGTTACTTGGACGGAGGGCGGAGCGAGCAGTTCTTC
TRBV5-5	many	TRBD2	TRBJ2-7	CASSLSALGGSSYEQYF	TGTGCCAGCAGCTTGTCCGCACTGGGAGGGAGCTCCTACGAGCAGTACTTC
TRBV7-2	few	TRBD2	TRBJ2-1	CASSWTSYNEQFF	TGTGCCAGCAGCTGGACTAGCTACAATGAGCAGTTCTTC
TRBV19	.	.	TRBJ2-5	CASSIAGRQKETQYF	TGTGCCAGTAGTATAGCGGGCAGGCAGAAAGAGACCCAGTACTTC
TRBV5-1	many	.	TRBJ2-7	CASSHRLTGPYEQYF	TGCGCCAGCAGCCATCGACTAACCGGCCCCTACGAGCAGTACTTC
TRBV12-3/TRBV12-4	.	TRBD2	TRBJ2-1	CASSLEGGGTYNEQFF	TGTGCCAGCAGTTTAGAAGGCGGGGGTACCTACAATGAGCAGTTCTTC
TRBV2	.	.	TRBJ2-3	CASSEWNIRPLDTQYF	TGTGCCAGCAGTGAATGGAACATTCGACCTTTGGATACGCAGTATTTT
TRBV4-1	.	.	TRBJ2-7	CASSLRRGTGNEQYF	TGCGCCAGCAGCTTAAGAAGGGGAACTGGGAACGAGCAGTACTTC
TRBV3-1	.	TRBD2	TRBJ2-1	CASSQVSGGVYNEQFF	TGTGCCAGCAGCCAAGTAAGCGGGGGGGTCTACAATGAGCAGTTCTTC
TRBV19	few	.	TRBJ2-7	CASSILGPRGEQYF	TGTGCCAGTAGTATTTTGGGACCCAGGGGAGAGCAGTACTTC
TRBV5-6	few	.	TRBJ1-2	CASSLGPRTGHGYTF	TGTGCCAGCAGCTTGGGGCCTCGGACGGGCCATGGCTACACCTTC
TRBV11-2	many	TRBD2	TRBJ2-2	CASSPRSGVNTGELFF	TGTGCCAGCAGCCCCCGAAGCGGGGTCAACACCGGGGAGCTGTTTTTT
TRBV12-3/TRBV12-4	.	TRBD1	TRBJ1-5	CASSLTGGLGPQHF	TGTGCCAGCAGTTTGACAGGGGGCTTAGGACCCCAGCATTTT
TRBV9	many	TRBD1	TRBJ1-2	CASSALQGDYGYTF	TGTGCCAGCAGCGCACTGCAGGGGGACTATGGCTACACCTTC
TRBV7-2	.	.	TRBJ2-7	CASSLGGFHEQYF	TGTGCCAGCAGCTTAGGGGGGTTTCATGAGCAGTACTTC
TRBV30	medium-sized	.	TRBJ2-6	CAWSRDHGANVLTF	TGTGCCTGGAGTCGGGACCATGGGGCCAACGTCCTGACTTTC
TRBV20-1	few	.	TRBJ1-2	CSASSGDTYGYTF	TGCAGTGCTAGCTCAGGGGATACCTATGGCTACACCTTC